This T cell receptor (beta chain) was found in a study of T cell responses to AZD1222 COVID-19 vaccine. Across the study: Whether given at about 4 or about 12 weeks, second doses were pooled. Points from the study as a whole: Researchers report vaccine-associated CD4 TCRs spanning spike, with dominance at 160-218 and 743-854. Seropositive at baseline were only six AZD1222 recipients.

Method: immunoSEQ multiplex PCR; TCRdb's copy keeps in-frame clones and lacks some. The sample has 100,000 or so clones; just over 85% are singletons. V was shortened by 0 bases and J by 0 bases, with 8 bases between the two germline ends. The CDR3 length is 15 residues. Germline CDR1 SGHDN, CDR2 FVKESK. Regarding this clone: Antigen: not known.

The chain employs TRBV14 and TRBJ1-2; D remains ambiguous. The TCR originated in an adult in good health. The sample here was peripheral blood, taken on day 0 of AZD1222 vaccination. CDR3 DNA: TGTGCCAGCAGCCAAGATAGCCAGGCTAACTATGGCTACACCTTC. This encodes CASSQDSQANYGYTF.